The TCR beta chain described here comes from a study of cytomegalovirus exposure and HLA in healthy donors. Study-wide results and caveats: A missense DCLRE1C variant was associated with V- and J-gene trimming of TCR beta chains in a later analysis, and an independent cohort replicated the association. For most subjects, TCR beta sequences were reported to predict HLA-A and HLA-B alleles with accuracy. An apparent linkage of common viral pathogens to several of the most significant clusters emerged in a later analysis.

Nominally healthy donors provided the samples, though records likely missed some immune exposures. The PCR contained 60 Vbeta and 13 Jbeta primers. Some clones are missing from TCRdb's copy, which holds only in-frame ones; the method was immunoSEQ multiplex PCR. The sample records around 94,000 clones, approximately 80% being singletons. A word on this clone: Its antigen is undetermined.

V lost 4 bases to trimming and J lost 7 bases, with 5 bases between them. This CDR3 has 12 residues. Looked up from germline, CDR1 is MDHEN and CDR2 is SYDVKM. This receptor was obtained from a woman aged 40 to 50 in good health and CMV-seronegative. Sample: PBMCs. The chain carries TRBV28 and TRBJ1-6, with D unclear. The CDR3 here is CASSSENSPLHF. The CDR3 DNA follows: TGTGCCAGCAGTTCAGAAAATTCACCCCTCCACTTT.